Listed below are T cell receptor beta chains from one sample, sequenced in a study of blood T cell repertoires in COVID-19. Sequencing was performed with immunoSEQ multiplex PCR; in TCRdb, only in-frame clones are kept and a portion is missing. The data show over 250,000 clones, with around 89% seen just once and around 2% held by the top ten. The sample consisted of PBMCs or T cells enriched from blood (not recorded which). These receptors were collected from a woman aged 60 to 75 in a cohort exposed to, infected with or recovered from COVID-19 (not recorded which). Both conserved end residues are part of each CDR3. The D gene is left open where the match is weak. Size tells how often a clone was seen (once, few, many) or the class of an expanded clone, and some rows leave it out.

J gene: TRBJ2-1
D gene: TRBD2
clone size: .
V gene: TRBV5-1
CDR3 DNA: TGCGCCAGCAGCCCTAATAGCGGGCGGGCCTACAATGAGCAGTTCTTC
CDR3 protein: CASSPNSGRAYNEQFF

J gene: TRBJ2-1
D gene: TRBD1
clone size: .
V gene: TRBV7-3
CDR3 DNA: TGTGCCAGCAGCTTTAGGGGGCACAATGAGCAGTTCTTC
CDR3 protein: CASSFRGHNEQFF

J gene: TRBJ2-6
D gene: .
clone size: .
V gene: TRBV5-1
CDR3 DNA: TGCGCCAGCAGCGAGGGGGGAGGGCCTTCTGGGGCCAACGTCCTGACTTTC
CDR3 protein: CASSEGGGPSGANVLTF

J gene: TRBJ1-1
D gene: TRBD1
clone size: few
V gene: TRBV5-8
CDR3 DNA: TGTGCCAGCAGCCCTGACAGGGCCAACACTGAAGCTTTCTTT
CDR3 protein: CASSPDRANTEAFF

J gene: TRBJ2-1
D gene: TRBD2
clone size: .
V gene: TRBV14
CDR3 DNA: TGTGCCAGCAGCCTAAGATCTAGCGGAGCTAATTACTACAATGAGCAGTTCTTC
CDR3 protein: CASSLRSSGANYYNEQFF

J gene: TRBJ2-3
D gene: .
clone size: .
V gene: TRBV25-1
CDR3 DNA: TGTGCCACAAGTGTGGCGGCTAGCACAGATACGCAGTATTTT
CDR3 protein: CATSVAASTDTQYF

J gene: TRBJ2-2
D gene: .
clone size: .
V gene: TRBV2
CDR3 DNA: TGTGCCAGCCTCCCGGGAGCCGGGGAGCTGTTTTTT
CDR3 protein: CASLPGAGELFF

J gene: TRBJ1-4
D gene: .
clone size: .
V gene: TRBV10-3
CDR3 DNA: TGTGCCATCAGTGAACGGTCTAATGAAAAACTGTTTTTT
CDR3 protein: CAISERSNEKLFF

J gene: TRBJ2-7
D gene: TRBD2
clone size: .
V gene: TRBV4-1
CDR3 DNA: TGCGCCAGCAGCCAGTCAGGGACTAGCGGCCCCTACGAGCAGTACTTC
CDR3 protein: CASSQSGTSGPYEQYF

J gene: TRBJ2-3
D gene: .
clone size: .
V gene: TRBV7-2
CDR3 DNA: TGTGCCAGCAGCTTAGGGTCGGGAAGAACAGATACGCAGTATTTT
CDR3 protein: CASSLGSGRTDTQYF

J gene: TRBJ1-2
D gene: .
clone size: .
V gene: TRBV6-6
CDR3 DNA: TGTGCCAGCAGCCCCGGGGACATCAACTACTATGGCTACACCTTC
CDR3 protein: CASSPGDINYYGYTF

J gene: TRBJ2-5
D gene: TRBD2
clone size: once
V gene: TRBV4-1
CDR3 DNA: TGCGCCAGCAGCCCCCAGGAGCGGGGCCAAGAGACCCAGTACTTC
CDR3 protein: CASSPQERGQETQYF

J gene: TRBJ2-5
D gene: .
clone size: .
V gene: TRBV6-5
CDR3 DNA: TGTGCCAGCAGTTACTCGAAGAACTCAGAGACCCAGTACTTC
CDR3 protein: CASSYSKNSETQYF

J gene: TRBJ2-1
D gene: TRBD2
clone size: once
V gene: TRBV19
CDR3 DNA: TGTGCCAGTAGTGATCCCCGTGGGCTAGCGGGTCGGTACAATGAGCAGTTCTTC
CDR3 protein: CASSDPRGLAGRYNEQFF

J gene: TRBJ2-1
D gene: TRBD2
clone size: .
V gene: TRBV7-2
CDR3 DNA: TGTGCCAGCAGCCCATCCGGGACTAGCTCCTACAATGAGCAGTTCTTC
CDR3 protein: CASSPSGTSSYNEQFF

J gene: TRBJ2-3
D gene: TRBD1
clone size: .
V gene: TRBV7-9
CDR3 DNA: TGTGCCAGCAGCTTAGGGACAGGGGAACGTAATACGCAGTATTTT
CDR3 protein: CASSLGTGERNTQYF

J gene: TRBJ2-2
D gene: .
clone size: .
V gene: TRBV3-1/TRBV3-2
CDR3 DNA: TGTGCCAGCAGCCAAGATACAGCGGGTTGGAACACCGGGGAGCTGTTTTTT
CDR3 protein: CASSQDTAGWNTGELFF

J gene: TRBJ1-3
D gene: .
clone size: .
V gene: TRBV6-5
CDR3 DNA: TGTGCCACCATGAATAGTGGAAACACCATATATTTT
CDR3 protein: CATMNSGNTIYF

J gene: TRBJ1-5
D gene: .
clone size: .
V gene: TRBV10-1
CDR3 DNA: TGCGCCAGCAGTGAGTCGTCGAGGCAGCCCCAGCATTTT
CDR3 protein: CASSESSRQPQHF

J gene: TRBJ2-1
D gene: TRBD1
clone size: .
V gene: TRBV15
CDR3 DNA: TGTGCCACCAGCAAATTGGACAGGGGGAAGTACAATGAGCAGTTCTTC
CDR3 protein: CATSKLDRGKYNEQFF

J gene: TRBJ2-1
D gene: TRBD2
clone size: .
V gene: TRBV20-1
CDR3 DNA: TGCAGTGCTAGTAACCGAGGCGGGAGGTTGAATGAGCAGTTCTTC
CDR3 protein: CSASNRGGRLNEQFF

J gene: TRBJ1-3
D gene: .
clone size: .
V gene: TRBV19
CDR3 DNA: TGTGCCAGTAGTCTAGCCGGGACACCTGGAAACACCATATATTTT
CDR3 protein: CASSLAGTPGNTIYF

J gene: TRBJ2-1
D gene: TRBD1
clone size: .
V gene: TRBV7-3
CDR3 DNA: TGTGCCAGCAGCTATGGACAGGGGGCGAATCTTAGGAAGTTCTTC
CDR3 protein: CASSYGQGANLRKFF

J gene: TRBJ1-4
D gene: .
clone size: .
V gene: TRBV7-8
CDR3 DNA: TGTGCCAGCAGCTTAGGAGGGGGTGGAACTAATGAAAAACTGTTTTTT
CDR3 protein: CASSLGGGGTNEKLFF

J gene: TRBJ2-7
D gene: .
clone size: .
V gene: TRBV28
CDR3 DNA: TGTGCCAGCAGTTTATTAGGGGGGGCGCTTAGGGCCTACGAGCAGTACTTC
CDR3 protein: CASSLLGGALRAYEQYF

J gene: TRBJ1-5
D gene: .
clone size: few
V gene: TRBV28
CDR3 DNA: TGTGCCAGCAGTTTATATGGGGGCAGTCAGCCCCAGCATTTT
CDR3 protein: CASSLYGGSQPQHF

J gene: TRBJ2-3
D gene: TRBD2
clone size: .
V gene: TRBV6-2/TRBV6-3
CDR3 DNA: TGTGCCAGCAGTTATGGGCGGGAGGGCCCCCTTCTAACAGATACGCAGTATTTT
CDR3 protein: CASSYGREGPLLTDTQYF

J gene: TRBJ2-7
D gene: TRBD2
clone size: .
V gene: TRBV10-3
CDR3 DNA: TGTGCCATCAGTGTCCAAGCGGGACCTTACGAGCAGTACTTC
CDR3 protein: CAISVQAGPYEQYF

J gene: TRBJ2-1
D gene: TRBD2
clone size: .
V gene: TRBV7-3
CDR3 DNA: TGTGCCAGCAGCTTAGGACTAGCGGGAGGAGAGGATGAGCAGTTCTTC
CDR3 protein: CASSLGLAGGEDEQFF

J gene: TRBJ1-2
D gene: TRBD1
clone size: .
V gene: TRBV5-1
CDR3 DNA: TGCGCCAGCAGCGATATTTTTGGCGAGCAGGGGGGACACGGCTACACCTTC
CDR3 protein: CASSDIFGEQGGHGYTF

J gene: TRBJ1-5
D gene: .
clone size: .
V gene: TRBV19
CDR3 DNA: TGTGCCAGTAGTATAGCCGCGGACAGCCTCAATCAGCCCCAGCATTTT
CDR3 protein: CASSIAADSLNQPQHF

J gene: TRBJ2-2
D gene: TRBD1
clone size: .
V gene: TRBV5-4
CDR3 DNA: TGTGCCAGCAGCGTCGGACAGGGCACCGGGGAGCTGTTTTTT
CDR3 protein: CASSVGQGTGELFF

J gene: TRBJ2-3
D gene: .
clone size: .
V gene: TRBV2
CDR3 DNA: TGTGCCAGCAGTGTAAGCAGGGCCACAGATACGCAGTATTTT
CDR3 protein: CASSVSRATDTQYF

J gene: TRBJ2-7
D gene: TRBD2
clone size: few
V gene: TRBV28
CDR3 DNA: TGTGCCAGCAGTCAGAAACCGGGACTAGCGAGAGCCTACGAGCAGTACTTC
CDR3 protein: CASSQKPGLARAYEQYF

J gene: TRBJ2-1
D gene: TRBD2
clone size: .
V gene: TRBV29-1
CDR3 DNA: TGCAGCGTTGAAGTTACTAGCGGGAGGGCCGATGAGCAGTTCTTC
CDR3 protein: CSVEVTSGRADEQFF

J gene: TRBJ2-2
D gene: .
clone size: .
V gene: TRBV6-5
CDR3 DNA: TGTGCCAGCAGTTACGGCCCATACGCCAACACCGGGGAGCTGTTTTTT
CDR3 protein: CASSYGPYANTGELFF

J gene: TRBJ2-1
D gene: TRBD2
clone size: .
V gene: TRBV24-1
CDR3 DNA: TGTGCCACCAGTGCCCGACTAGCGGGCCCCTACAATGAGCAGTTCTTC
CDR3 protein: CATSARLAGPYNEQFF

J gene: TRBJ2-7
D gene: TRBD2
clone size: once
V gene: TRBV7-2
CDR3 DNA: TGTGCCAGCAGCCCCTCCGGGGGGGGCTCCTACGAGCAGTACTTC
CDR3 protein: CASSPSGGGSYEQYF

J gene: TRBJ2-6
D gene: .
clone size: .
V gene: TRBV5-8
CDR3 DNA: TGTGCCAGCAGCCCAGGACAGTCTGGGGCCAACGTCCTGACTTTC
CDR3 protein: CASSPGQSGANVLTF

J gene: TRBJ2-4
D gene: .
clone size: .
V gene: TRBV4-3
CDR3 DNA: TGCGCCAGCAGCCAAGAAAGAGGAAACATTCAGTACTTC
CDR3 protein: CASSQERGNIQYF

J gene: TRBJ2-1
D gene: .
clone size: .
V gene: TRBV28
CDR3 DNA: TGTGCCAGTTACAGGGCCGGTGAGCAGTTCTTC
CDR3 protein: CASYRAGEQFF

J gene: TRBJ2-7
D gene: TRBD2
clone size: .
V gene: TRBV5-5
CDR3 DNA: TGTGCCAGCAGCTTCGCTAGCGGGGGGTACGAGCAGTACTTC
CDR3 protein: CASSFASGGYEQYF

J gene: TRBJ2-1
D gene: TRBD2
clone size: once
V gene: TRBV19
CDR3 DNA: TGTGCCAGTAGTAGGGGACTAGCGGGAGGAACCAATGAGCAGTTCTTC
CDR3 protein: CASSRGLAGGTNEQFF

J gene: TRBJ2-7
D gene: TRBD1
clone size: .
V gene: TRBV7-9
CDR3 DNA: TGTGCCAGCAGCGCCAGGGGGCCTCTCTCCTACGAGCAGTACTTC
CDR3 protein: CASSARGPLSYEQYF

J gene: TRBJ1-1
D gene: .
clone size: .
V gene: TRBV11-2
CDR3 DNA: TGTGCCAGCAGCCCCCAGGGCTATGAAGCTTTCTTT
CDR3 protein: CASSPQGYEAFF

J gene: TRBJ1-2
D gene: .
clone size: .
V gene: TRBV28
CDR3 DNA: TGTGCCAGCAGTCCCCAGTCGACAGATACCTATGGCTACACCTTC
CDR3 protein: CASSPQSTDTYGYTF

J gene: TRBJ1-6
D gene: TRBD1
clone size: .
V gene: TRBV5-1
CDR3 DNA: TGCGCCAGCAGCGCAAACCCGGGACAGGGGGCCTCGGGTTCACCCCTCCACTTT
CDR3 protein: CASSANPGQGASGSPLHF

J gene: TRBJ2-7
D gene: .
clone size: .
V gene: TRBV7-2
CDR3 DNA: TGTGCCAGCAGCTTATTCAGCGCCCCCTCCTACGAGCAGTACTTC
CDR3 protein: CASSLFSAPSYEQYF

J gene: TRBJ2-7
D gene: .
clone size: .
V gene: TRBV15
CDR3 DNA: TGTGCCACCAGCAGAGATCCAGGGAAGGATTACGAGCAGTACTTC
CDR3 protein: CATSRDPGKDYEQYF

J gene: TRBJ1-5
D gene: TRBD1
clone size: .
V gene: TRBV28
CDR3 DNA: TGTGCCAGCACCCTTCGGGACAGGCGAGGGGAGCCCCAGCATTTT
CDR3 protein: CASTLRDRRGEPQHF

J gene: TRBJ2-2
D gene: TRBD2
clone size: .
V gene: TRBV9
CDR3 DNA: TGTGCCAGCAGCGTAGATCTAGCGGGAGGGAGCGCCGGGGAGCTGTTTTTT
CDR3 protein: CASSVDLAGGSAGELFF